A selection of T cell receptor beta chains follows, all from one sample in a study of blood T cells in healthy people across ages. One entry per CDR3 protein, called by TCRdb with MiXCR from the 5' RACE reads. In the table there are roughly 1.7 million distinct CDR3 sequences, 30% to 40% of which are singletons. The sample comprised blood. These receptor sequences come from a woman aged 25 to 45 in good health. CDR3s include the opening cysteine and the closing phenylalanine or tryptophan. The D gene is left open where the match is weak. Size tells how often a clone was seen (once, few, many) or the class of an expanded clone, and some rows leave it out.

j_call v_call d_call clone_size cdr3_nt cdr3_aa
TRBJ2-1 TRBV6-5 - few TGTGCCAGCAGTTGGGGACAAGCCGGGGGAGTGCAGTTCTTC CASSWGQAGGVQFF
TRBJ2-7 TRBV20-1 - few TGCAGTGCTAGTTTCCTGGACGAGCAGTACTTC CSASFLDEQYF
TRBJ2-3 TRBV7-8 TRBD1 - TGTGCCAGCAGCTCCCGGGGACAGTTTGGTAGCACAGATACGCAGTATTTT CASSSRGQFGSTDTQYF
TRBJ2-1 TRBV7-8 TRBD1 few TGTGCCAGCAGGCCAAGGGGACAGACCCTCTCCTACAATGAGCAGTTCTTC CASRPRGQTLSYNEQFF
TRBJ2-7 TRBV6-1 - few TGTGCCAGCACCCCGGGACGGATCCCTAACGAGCAGTACTTC CASTPGRIPNEQYF
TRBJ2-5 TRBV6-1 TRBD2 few TGTGCCAGCAGTTTCCCGCGGGAGTTCGAGACCCAGTACTTC CASSFPREFETQYF
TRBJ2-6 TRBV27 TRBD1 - TGTGCCAGCACCACAGAGCTACAGGGGCCCGGGGCCAACGTCCTGACTTTC CASTTELQGPGANVLTF
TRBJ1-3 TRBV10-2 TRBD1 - TGCGCCAGCAGTGACCCCGGGACAGGCGGATGGAACACCATATATTTT CASSDPGTGGWNTIYF
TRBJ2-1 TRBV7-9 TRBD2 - TGTGCCAGCAGCTTAGTAATTGGACTAGCAATGAAGCAGTTCTTC CASSLVIGLAMKQFF
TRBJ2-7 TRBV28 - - TGTGCCAGCAGTTCTCAGGTTAGATACGAGCAGTACTTC CASSSQVRYEQYF
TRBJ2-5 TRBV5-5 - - TGTGCCAGCAGCTCCCGAGGGGCAGGGGAGGGGGAGACCCAGTACTTC CASSSRGAGEGETQYF
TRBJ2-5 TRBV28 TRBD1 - TGTGCCAGCAGTCCCTGGACAGGGGGTAACTCCTACAATGAGCAGTACTTC CASSPWTGGNSYNEQYF
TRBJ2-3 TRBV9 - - TGCGCCAGCAGCGTAGGTATGCAGGATACGCAGTATTTT CASSVGMQDTQYF
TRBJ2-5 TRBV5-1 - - TGCGCCAGCAGCCCGCAGGGGGGGCGAAGAGAGACCCAGTACTTC CASSPQGGRRETQYF
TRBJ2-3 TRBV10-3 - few TGTGCCATCAGTGAGTCATCGGTAAGCACAGATACGCAGTATTTT CAISESSVSTDTQYF
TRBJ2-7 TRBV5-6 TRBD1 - TGTGCCAGCAGCTTTCGGACAGGGCTTTCCGAGCAGTACTTC CASSFRTGLSEQYF
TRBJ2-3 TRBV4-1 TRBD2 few TGCGCCAGCAGCCTTGCCGGGACTAGCGGGGGGCCGTTGGATACGCAGTATTTT CASSLAGTSGGPLDTQYF
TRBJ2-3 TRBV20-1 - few TGCAGTCATGAGGTGGTAGGCACAGATACGCAGTATTTT CSHEVVGTDTQYF
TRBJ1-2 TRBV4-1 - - TGCGCCAGCAGCCAAGATAGGATAGGCTATGGCTACACCTTC CASSQDRIGYGYTF
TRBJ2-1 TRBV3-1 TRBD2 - TGTGCCAGCAGCACTACCCCGGGACTAACCCACAATGAGCAGTTCTTC CASSTTPGLTHNEQFF
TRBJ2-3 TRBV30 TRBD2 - TGTGCCGGGCTCGGGACTAGCGGGCCCCCAGGTACGCAGTATTTT CAGLGTSGPPGTQYF
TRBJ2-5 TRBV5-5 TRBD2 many TGTGCCAGCAGCGCACCGAGCGGGGGAAAAGAGACCCAGTACTTC CASSAPSGGKETQYF
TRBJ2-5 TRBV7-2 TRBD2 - TGTGCCAGCAGCTTAGCTAGCGGGGGGGCCCAGACCCAGTACTTC CASSLASGGAQTQYF
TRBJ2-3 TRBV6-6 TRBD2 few TGTGCCAGCCGGAGCGGGAGGGCCAGGGATACGCAGTATTTT CASRSGRARDTQYF
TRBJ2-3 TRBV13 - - TGTGCCAGCGGCACTCTACTCTTCCTTCCCGTCCCGCGCACAGATACGCAGTATTTT CASGTLLFLPVPRTDTQYF
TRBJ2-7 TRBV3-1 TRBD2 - TGTGCCAGCAGCGACGGACTAGCGGGAGGGGTCTACGAGCAGTACTTC CASSDGLAGGVYEQYF
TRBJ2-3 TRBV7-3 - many TGTGCCAGCAGCTTAATTGCAGGGGGGGTCGCACACACAGATACGCAGTATTTT CASSLIAGGVAHTDTQYF
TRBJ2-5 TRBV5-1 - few TGCGCCAGCACATATGGGACTTATCAAGAGACCCAGTACTTC CASTYGTYQETQYF
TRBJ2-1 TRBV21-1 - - TGTGCCAGCAGCAAAGTGTTTCTCCCGAGCTCCTACAATGAGCAGTTCTTC CASSKVFLPSSYNEQFF
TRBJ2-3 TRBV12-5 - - TGTGCTAGTGGTTTGCCCCCCGTGGATACGCAGTATTTT CASGLPPVDTQYF
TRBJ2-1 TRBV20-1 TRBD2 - TGCAGTGCTAGAGATAGGCGGGAGAATTTCAATGAGCAGTTCTTC CSARDRRENFNEQFF
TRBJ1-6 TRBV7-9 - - TGTGCCAGCAGCTCGGCCACTTTCTATTCACCCCTCCACTTT CASSSATFYSPLHF
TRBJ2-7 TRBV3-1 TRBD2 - TGTGCCAGCAGCCACAATACGAATAGCGGGAGGGCAAGACCGACCTCCTACGAGCAGTACTTC CASSHNTNSGRARPTSYEQYF
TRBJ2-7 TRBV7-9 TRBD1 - TGTGCCAGCAGCGGGAGACAGGGGGCGCGGACCTACGAGCAGTACTTC CASSGRQGARTYEQYF
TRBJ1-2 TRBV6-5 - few TGTGCCAGCAGTTACTCGATGTCAAGGTACAACTATGGCTACACCTTC CASSYSMSRYNYGYTF
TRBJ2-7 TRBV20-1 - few TGCAGTGCTAGGGAGACGGAGGACTACGAGCAGTACTTC CSARETEDYEQYF
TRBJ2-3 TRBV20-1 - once TGCAGTGCCTCCACAGGGATTGAAGATACGCAGTATTTT CSASTGIEDTQYF
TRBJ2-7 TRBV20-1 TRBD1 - TGCAGTGCTATCGCAGGACAGGGTACCTACGAGCAGTACTTC CSAIAGQGTYEQYF
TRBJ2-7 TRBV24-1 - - TGTGCCACCAGTCCCGGGACAAAGACCTACGAGCAGTACTTC CATSPGTKTYEQYF
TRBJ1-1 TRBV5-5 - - TGTGCCAGCAGCTGGGGCGTGGGGATGGAGACTGAAGCTTTCTTT CASSWGVGMETEAFF
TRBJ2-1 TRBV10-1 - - TGCGCCAGCAGTGAGGCAGGACCTCGCTCCTACAATGAGCAGTTCTTC CASSEAGPRSYNEQFF